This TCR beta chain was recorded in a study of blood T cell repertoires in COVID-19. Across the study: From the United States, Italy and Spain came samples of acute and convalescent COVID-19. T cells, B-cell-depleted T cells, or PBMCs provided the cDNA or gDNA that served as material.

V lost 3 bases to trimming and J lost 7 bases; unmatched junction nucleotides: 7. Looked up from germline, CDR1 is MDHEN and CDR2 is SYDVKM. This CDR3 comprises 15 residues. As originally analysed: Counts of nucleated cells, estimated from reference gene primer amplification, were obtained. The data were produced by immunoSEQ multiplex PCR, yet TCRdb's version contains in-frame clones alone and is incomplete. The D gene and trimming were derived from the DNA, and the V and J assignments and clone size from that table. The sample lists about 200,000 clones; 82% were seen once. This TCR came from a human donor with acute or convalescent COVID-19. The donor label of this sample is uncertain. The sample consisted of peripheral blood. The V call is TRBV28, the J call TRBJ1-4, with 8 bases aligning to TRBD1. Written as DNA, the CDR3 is TGTGCCAGCAGTTTCAGGACAGGGCGGATTGAAAAACTGTTTTTT. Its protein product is CASSFRTGRIEKLFF.